This T cell receptor (beta chain) was sequenced in a study of blood T cell repertoires in COVID-19. Study-wide background: PBMCs, B-cell-depleted T cells, or T cells provided the cDNA or gDNA that made up the material.

Per the original methods: Amplification with reference gene primers provided the estimates of nucleated cell counts. Sequencing used immunoSEQ multiplex PCR; TCRdb keeps in-frame clones, though not all of them. The V and J calls and the clone size are those of that table, but D and trimming were determined from the DNA. This table holds a few hundred thousand clones, approximately 88% found once. This CDR3 has 14 residues. CDR1 MNHNY and CDR2 SVGAGI come from the germline V gene (reference sequence). With V trimmed by 8 bases and J by 0 bases, 4 bases remained unmatched. The receptor's source is a man between 18 and 35 years old who had recovered from COVID-19. V usage is TRBV6-6 and J usage is TRBJ2-5; 9 nucleotides align to TRBD2. Sample: peripheral blood. Here the CDR3 reads CASRLAEYQETQYF. CDR3 DNA sequence: TGTGCCAGCCGACTAGCGGAGTACCAAGAGACCCAGTACTTC.